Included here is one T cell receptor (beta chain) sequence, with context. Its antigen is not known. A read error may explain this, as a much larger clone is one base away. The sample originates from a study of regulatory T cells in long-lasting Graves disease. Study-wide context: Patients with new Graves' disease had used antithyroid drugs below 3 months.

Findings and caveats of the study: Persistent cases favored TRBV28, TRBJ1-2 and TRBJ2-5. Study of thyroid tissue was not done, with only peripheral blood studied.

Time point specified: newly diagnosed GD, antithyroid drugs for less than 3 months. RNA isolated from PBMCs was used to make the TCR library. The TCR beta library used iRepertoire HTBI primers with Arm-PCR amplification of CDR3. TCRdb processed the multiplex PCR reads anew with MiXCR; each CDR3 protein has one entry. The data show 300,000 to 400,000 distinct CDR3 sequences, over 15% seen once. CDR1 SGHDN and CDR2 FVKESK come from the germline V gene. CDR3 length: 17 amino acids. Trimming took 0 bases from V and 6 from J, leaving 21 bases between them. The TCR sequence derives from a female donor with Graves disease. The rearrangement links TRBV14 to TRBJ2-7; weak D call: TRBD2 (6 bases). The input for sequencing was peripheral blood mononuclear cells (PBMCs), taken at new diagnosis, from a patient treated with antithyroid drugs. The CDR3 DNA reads TGTGCCAGCAGCCAAGACCGGGAACCTAGCGAAGACTGCGAGCAGTACTTC. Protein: CASSQDREPSEDCEQYF.